The 32 T cell receptor beta chains in this list originate from one sample, sequenced in a study of T cell repertoires in cytomegalovirus infection. These receptors' targets are unknown. MiXCR, applied by TCRdb to the reads, yields one record per CDR3 protein. The table lists a few hundred thousand distinct CDR3 sequences, around two fifths of them singletons. Sequenced here: cultured PBMCs, sampled from culture after CMV antigen stimulation. The receptor source for this set is a human donor in good health (CMV status not recorded). Some clones in this sample may be carry-over from other donors' samples.

This clonotype has a single count. The V and J genes are TRBV7-4 and TRBJ2-7, with D possibly TRBD2 on 6 matching bases. The CDR3 contains 12 residues. In germline, CDR1 is SGHVT, CDR2 SQSDAQ. The V end lost 6 bases, the J end lost 5 bases, and 11 bases lay between the germline ends. CDR3 nucleotide sequence: TGTGCCAGCAGTCGACTAGTCAACGAGCAGTACTTC. Amino acid sequence: CASSRLVNEQYF.

The chain links TRBV12-3 or TRBV12-4 to TRBJ2-3, with TRBD1 matching over 10 bases. J gave up 7 bases and V 5 bases, and 9 bases lay outside the gene matches. This CDR3 spans 15 amino acids. The CDR3 reads CASSPWDRGINTQYF. CDR3 bases: TGTGCCAGCAGTCCGTGGGACAGGGGTATTAATACGCAGTATTTT.

This clonotype was observed a single time. The chain recombines TRBV7-2 with TRBJ2-1; TRBD2 matches at 7 bases. Germline V gene sequence: CDR1 SGHTA, CDR2 FQGNSA. The CDR3 sequence is 15 residues long. Trimming cost V 6 bases and J 3 bases; bases outside gene matches: 8. The CDR3 DNA reads as TGTGCCAGCAGAAGACTAGCCCCCGGCTACAATGAGCAGTTCTTC. Translating it yields CASRRLAPGYNEQFF. Based on the CDR3 plus reference TRBV7-2 and TRBJ2-1, the full variable domain is GAGVSQSPSNKVTEKGKDVELRCDPISGHTALYWYRQSLGQGLEFLIYFQGNSAPDKSGLPSDRFSAERTGGSVSTLTIQRTQQEDSAVYLCASRRLAPGYNEQFFGPGTRLTVL.

In this sample, this clonotype turned up a few times. The chain couples TRBV6-1 to TRBJ2-3; D might be TRBD2 (5 bases). The length of the CDR3 is 14 residues. Per germline, CDR1 MNHNS and CDR2 SASEGT. The V and J ends lost 8 bases and 4 bases respectively, with 16 bases between them. The CDR3 nucleotides read TGTGCCAGCGGTTTCGCAGCGGTCGCAGATACGCAGTATTTT. Translation: CASGFAAVADTQYF.

This clonotype has a handful of counts. CDR3 sequence (DNA): TGCAGTGCCGCTCCTGATAGCTCTGGGGCCAACGTCCTGACTTTC. Translated: CSAAPDSSGANVLTF. The chain combines TRBV20-1 with TRBJ2-6, with D uncertain. The CDR3 contains 15 residues. V dropped 6 bases and J dropped 0 bases, with 12 bases sitting between them. CDR1 is DFQATT, CDR2 SNEGSKA, per germline (reference sequence).

Only one count was recorded for this clonotype. This rearrangement joins TRBV29-1 to TRBJ2-1, with 8 bases aligning to TRBD1. The CDR3 consists of 14 residues. CDR1 and CDR2 from the germline V gene are SQVTM and ANQGSEA. V dropped 2 bases and J dropped 2; count of bases not matched to a gene: 2. CDR3 sequence reads: CSVETGGPYNEQFF. CDR3 in DNA: TGCAGCGTTGAAACAGGGGGGCCCTACAATGAGCAGTTCTTC.

The CDR3 region is CASSLPLRVVDGYTF. The DNA for the CDR3 is TGTGCCAGCAGTCTTCCCCTGCGGGTTGTGGATGGCTACACCTTC. The chain combines TRBV6-2 or TRBV6-3 with TRBJ1-2, with no clear D. V lost 5 bases and J 6 bases, leaving 19 bases between the germline ends. CDR1 and CDR2 (germline): MNHEY, SVGEGT. The CDR3 sequence is 15 residues long.

CDR3 sequence: CASETSGRQRGTGELFF. In DNA form, the CDR3 reads TGTGCCAGCGAGACTAGCGGGAGGCAGAGGGGCACCGGGGAGCTGTTTTTT. The chain employs TRBV6-1 and TRBJ2-2, with 13 bases aligning to TRBD2. The CDR3 contains 17 residues. Looked up from germline, CDR1 is MNHNS and CDR2 is SASEGT. V lost 8 bases to trimming and J lost 4 bases; unmatched junction nucleotides: 10.

The chain has TRBV27 and TRBJ1-2, with 9 bases that match TRBD1. The V gene end was trimmed by 5 bases and the J gene end by 11 bases; junction bases not matched to a gene: 6. Germline V gene sequence: CDR1 MNHEY, CDR2 SMNVEV (reference sequence). The CDR3 contains 12 residues. CDR3 DNA sequence: TGTGCCAGCAGTCCGAGGGGACAGGGATACACCTTC. It is translated as CASSPRGQGYTF.

This chain connects TRBV20-1 to TRBJ2-1; 11 bases line up with TRBD2. Germline assignment: CDR1 DFQATT and CDR2 SNEGSKA (reference sequence). Losses at the gene ends were 5 bases for V and 7 bases for J; bases not matched to a gene: 13. The CDR3 totals 16 residues. CDR3 nucleotide sequence: TGCAGTGCTTCCTCTGAACCTAGCGGGGGGTGGAATGAGCAGTTCTTC. Amino acid sequence: CSASSEPSGGWNEQFF.

This clonotype was observed a handful of times. The gene calls are TRBV6-2 or TRBV6-3 and TRBJ1-1, with D possibly being TRBD1 (5 bases). The ends were cut back, 7 bases at V and 5 bases at J, with 17 bases in the middle. CDR1 and CDR2 (germline): MNHEY, SVGEGT. This CDR3 is built from 14 residues. For the CDR3, the DNA is TGTGCCAGCACCCGGCCGGGGGAGGAGACTGAAGCTTTCTTT. Translating it yields CASTRPGEETEAFF.

The chain carries TRBV12-5 and TRBJ1-2; D is uncertain. From germline, CDR1 is LGHNT and CDR2 FRNRAP. CDR3 length: 12 amino acids. With 4 bases removed from V and 12 bases from J, the gap between germline ends came to 15 bases. The CDR3 is CASGSPPRFHTF. As DNA, the CDR3 is TGTGCTAGTGGTTCCCCGCCTCGTTTTCACACCTTC.

Only a few counts were recorded for this clonotype. J is TRBJ2-3 and V is TRBV2, with D possibly TRBD1 on 6 matching bases. V lost 6 bases to trimming and J lost 3 bases, with 25 bases between them. The CDR3 covers 18 residues. Germline V gene lookup returns CDR1 SNHLY and CDR2 FYNNEI. The CDR3 DNA reads as TGTGCCAGCAGCATTGGGGGCCCACTAGAGAGGGAGACAGATACGCAGTATTTT. It yields the protein CASSIGGPLERETDTQYF.

The rearrangement uses TRBV20-1 and TRBJ2-1; the D is unclear. The CDR3 totals 12 residues. Germline V lookup: CDR1 DFQATT, CDR2 SNEGSKA (reference sequence). V dropped 0 bases and J dropped 15 bases, with 15 bases sitting between them. Here the CDR3 reads CSARDEARAGFF. The DNA for the CDR3 is TGCAGTGCTAGAGACGAGGCAAGGGCTGGGTTCTTC.

This clonotype occurred a few times. The chain employs TRBV6-5 and TRBJ2-5; 8 nucleotides line up with TRBD2. Unmatched junction bases numbered 19, after V lost 4 bases and J lost 9 bases. The germline CDR1 and CDR2 sequences are MNHEY and SVGAGI. The CDR3 is made up of 17 amino acids. As DNA, the CDR3 is TGTGCCAGCAGTTCCCTCCCGGTGGCGGGGGGCACCGGGGCCCAGTACTTC. This gives the protein CASSSLPVAGGTGAQYF.

The chain combines TRBV6-2 or TRBV6-3 with TRBJ2-6, with D perhaps matching TRBD1 (5 bases). CDR3 size: 17 residues. Germline CDR1 and CDR2: MNHEY and SVGEGT. Trimming shortened V by 0 bases and J by 1 base, and 10 bases separated the two germline ends. CDR3 nucleotides: TGTGCCAGCAGTTACTCTCCAGGGTCATCTGGGGCCAACGTCCTGACTTTC. This translates into CASSYSPGSSGANVLTF.

The chain joins TRBV18 to TRBJ2-7; D perhaps matches TRBD2 (6 bases). The CDR3 length is 16 residues. V gave up 3 bases and J gave up 5 bases, with 20 bases separating them. Germline V CDR1 and CDR2: KGHSH, LQKENI. The CDR3 reads CASSPTTRLVGHEQYF. In DNA, the CDR3 is TGTGCCAGCTCACCGACTACTAGACTAGTCGGGCACGAGCAGTACTTC.

This clonotype was observed a few times. The chain couples TRBV7-9 to TRBJ2-1; TRBD2 matches 9 bases. This CDR3 is built from 17 residues. From germline, CDR1 is SEHNR and CDR2 FQNEAQ (reference sequence). V trimming: 2 bases; J trimming: 5 bases; junction bases outside the gene matches: 10. DNA for the CDR3: TGTGCCAGCAGCTTAAATTGGCTAGCGGGGCTAGACAATGAGCAGTTCTTC. This codes for CASSLNWLAGLDNEQFF.

This clonotype appeared many times. The chain uses TRBV7-2 and TRBJ1-3; D is undetermined. The length of the CDR3 is 15 residues. Germline CDR1 reads SGHTA; CDR2 reads FQGNSA. V was shortened by 3 bases and J by 0 bases, with 9 bases between the two germline ends. The CDR3 DNA is TGTGCCAGCAGCTTTTCGCAGGACTCTGGAAACACCATATATTTT. Translating it yields CASSFSQDSGNTIYF.

This clonotype has a handful of counts. DNA for the CDR3: TGTGCCATCAGTGGGTGGGATGGTTTGAATGAGCAGTTCTTC. Its translation is CAISGWDGLNEQFF. The V and J genes are TRBV10-3 and TRBJ2-1, with unresolved D. Trimming stripped 4 bases from V and 7 bases from J, with 14 bases between. From germline, CDR1 is ENHRY and CDR2 SYGVKD. This CDR3 contains 14 residues.

This clonotype occurred a few times. The CDR3, as DNA: TGTGCCAGTCTCCGGGACAGGCCCTACGAGCAGTACTTC. Amino acid sequence: CASLRDRPYEQYF. This chain joins TRBV2 and TRBJ2-7; 8 nucleotides agree with TRBD1. V dropped 9 bases and J dropped 2; count of bases not matched to a gene: 6. The CDR3 extends over 13 amino acids. The germline CDR1 and CDR2 sequences are SNHLY and FYNNEI.

The CDR3 coding sequence is TGTGCCAGCAGCTTAAAACGGGGGGGGGGGGAGACCCAGTACTTC. Residues: CASSLKRGGGETQYF. The chain has TRBV7-2 and TRBJ2-5; 8 bases align to TRBD2. Germline lookup yields CDR1 SGHTA and CDR2 FQGNSA. CDR3 length equals 15 residues. Germline trimming cut 2 bases from V and 5 bases from J; bases unmatched to any gene: 7.

This clonotype was detected only a few times. The CDR3 loop is CASSLTREGVNQPQHF. The CDR3 DNA sequence: TGTGCCAGCAGTTTAACCCGAGAGGGGGTAAATCAGCCCCAGCATTTT. The chain has TRBV12-3 or TRBV12-4 and TRBJ1-5; possibly TRBD1 for D (6 bases). With 2 bases removed from V and 4 bases from J, the gap between germline ends came to 15 bases. The CDR3 has 16 amino acids.

The chain combines TRBV5-6 with TRBJ2-7; 10 nucleotides match TRBD2. The germline CDR1 and CDR2 sequences are SGHDT and YYEEEE. With 4 bases clipped from V and 4 bases from J, the junction kept 8 bases outside the gene matches. The CDR3 spans 15 residues. DNA for the CDR3: TGTGCCAGCAGCCCGGAGCGGGAGGGGCAATACGAGCAGTACTTC. It yields the protein CASSPEREGQYEQYF. The whole variable domain, remainder taken from reference TRBV5-6 and TRBJ2-7, is DAGVTQSPTHLIKTRGQQVTLRCSPKSGHDTVSWYQQALGQGPQFIFQYYEEEERQRGNFPDRFSGHQFPNYSSELNVNALLLGDSALYLCASSPEREGQYEQYFGPGTRLTVT.

This clonotype was seen only a few times. This chain links TRBV12-3 or TRBV12-4 with TRBJ2-1; D gene ambiguous. The CDR3 contains 14 residues. Deletions cut 2 bases from V and 5 bases from J, with 10 bases between. CDR3 DNA: TGTGCCAGCAGTTTATTTTCAGAGAACAATGAGCAGTTCTTC. It codes for CASSLFSENNEQFF.

The V and J genes are TRBV15 and TRBJ2-3; 9 bases agree with TRBD2. Germline V gene data show CDR1 as LNHNV and CDR2 as YYDKDF (reference sequence). CDR3 size: 16 residues. V lost 3 bases and J lost 2; bases outside the gene matches: 6. The CDR3 loop reads CATSRGLAEITDTQYF. The CDR3, as DNA: TGTGCCACCAGCAGGGGACTAGCAGAGATCACAGATACGCAGTATTTT.

This clonotype was seen a handful of times. The chain couples TRBV6-6 to TRBJ2-2; D unclear. The germline CDR1 and CDR2 sequences are MNHNY and SVGAGI (reference sequence). The V and J ends lost 6 bases and 5 bases respectively, with 16 bases between them. The CDR3 is made up of 15 amino acids. The CDR3 region has the DNA TGTGCCAGCAGCCCGAAGCCCTATTCTACCGGGGAGCTGTTTTTT. This encodes CASSPKPYSTGELFF.

This clonotype was found a few times. The chain joins TRBV20-1 to TRBJ2-1; a possible D gene is TRBD2 (6 bases). CDR1 and CDR2 from the germline V gene are DFQATT and SNEGSKA (reference sequence). Trimming took off 5 bases at V and 5 bases at J, with 16 bases between the two ends. There are 14 residues in the CDR3. DNA of the CDR3: TGCAGTGCTCCGGGGGATTCGGGGGACAATGAGCAGTTCTTC. Translated: CSAPGDSGDNEQFF.

This clonotype was seen a few times. The chain is built from TRBV7-8 and TRBJ2-3; D perhaps matches TRBD2 (6 bases). The V and J ends lost 4 bases and 4 bases respectively, with 15 bases between them. CDR3 length equals 15 residues. Germline CDR1 reads SGHVS; CDR2 reads FQNEAQ. In DNA, the CDR3 is TGTGCCAGCAGCTCCGGGGACTCACCCGCAGATACGCAGTATTTT. Translating gives CASSSGDSPADTQYF.

The sample holds a few counts of this clonotype. V usage is TRBV19 and J usage is TRBJ2-1, with TRBD2 matching over 7 bases. Germline V gene data show CDR1 as LNHDA and CDR2 as SQIVND (reference sequence). The CDR3 sequence is 16 residues long. J lost 0 bases, V lost 3 bases, and 5 bases had no gene match. The CDR3 protein is CASSIGRQSSYNEQFF. CDR3 DNA: TGTGCCAGTAGTATCGGGAGGCAAAGCTCCTACAATGAGCAGTTCTTC.

This chain joins TRBV6-5 and TRBJ2-7; 10 bases align to TRBD2. CDR3 length equals 15 residues. CDR1 is MNHEY, CDR2 SVGAGI, per germline. V shed 0 bases, J shed 4 bases, and the junction held 3 bases outside the gene matches. The CDR3 region is CASSYSASGSYEQYF. For the CDR3, the DNA is TGTGCCAGCAGTTACTCAGCTAGCGGGAGTTACGAGCAGTACTTC.

The table lists this clonotype with a few counts. This chain links TRBV9 with TRBJ1-4; D is ambiguous. The germline V gene encodes CDR1 SGDLS and CDR2 YYNGEE. This CDR3 region has 14 residues. Trimming took 2 bases from V and 2 from J, leaving 7 bases between them. The CDR3 bases are TGTGCCAGCAGCGTTCAGGCGACTAATGAAAAACTGTTTTTT. This gives the protein CASSVQATNEKLFF.